The T cell receptor (beta chain) under discussion was sequenced for a study of T cell repertoires in cytomegalovirus infection. Overall study context: Through public TCR beta signatures, both CMV infection and matching HLA type were indicated.

A single record per CDR3 protein comes from TCRdb applying MiXCR to the reads. The data hold around 270,000 distinct CDR3 sequences, with around 8.7% observed a single time. Study-wide results and limits: Totalled public TCR beta family frequency picked out people who carried CMV plus the relevant HLA. HLA-C-restricted CMV clonotypes gave the most frequent clonotype in two of eight donors.

There are 11 residues in the CDR3. V was pared by 1 base and J by 11 bases, with 8 bases between. The germline gives CDR1 SGHTA, CDR2 FQGNSA. The table lists this clonotype with many counts. What it binds is unknown. Sequenced input: PBMCs. The chain uses TRBV7-2 and TRBJ1-1; no firm D call. This sequence was found in a human donor in good health (CMV status not recorded). Some clones in this sample may be carry-over from other donors' samples. This CDR3 is CASSLDILAFF. The CDR3 DNA follows: TGTGCCAGCAGCTTAGATATTCTCGCTTTCTTT.